The 10 T cell receptor beta chains reported below all come from one sample, sequenced in a study of blood T cell repertoires in COVID-19. TCRdb keeps only in-frame clones here, not all; method: immunoSEQ multiplex PCR. The sample has roughly 16,000 clones, 75% to 85% seen once. Sequenced material: peripheral blood. These receptors all stem from a man older than 75 with active COVID-19.

The V and J genes are TRBV2 and TRBJ2-7, with 7 bases lining up with TRBD1. In germline, CDR1 is SNHLY, CDR2 FYNNEI. Losses at the gene ends were 3 bases for V and 4 bases for J; bases not matched to a gene: 6. The CDR3 sequence is 14 residues long. The DNA for the CDR3 is TGTGCCAGCAGTGACCACAGGGGTCGGTACGAGCAGTACTTC. Its protein is CASSDHRGRYEQYF.

This clone was counted only a few times. The chain couples TRBV6-5 to TRBJ2-5, with 10 bases that match TRBD1. The V and J ends lost 6 bases and 7 bases, in that order; junction bases with no gene match: 11. The length of the CDR3 is 15 residues. The V gene's germline CDR1 is MNHEY and CDR2 SVGAGI. CDR3 sequence (DNA): TGTGCCAGCAGCCAGGGACAGGGGCTCTTCGGGACCCAGTACTTC. Encoded protein: CASSQGQGLFGTQYF.

The CDR3 loop is CAISDLNQPQHF. Written as DNA, the CDR3 is TGTGCCATCAGTGACTTAAATCAGCCCCAGCATTTT. The chain uses TRBV10-3 and TRBJ1-5; no clear D. CDR1 ENHRY and CDR2 SYGVKD come from the germline V gene. The length of the CDR3 is 12 residues. With 3 bases removed from V and 4 bases from J, the gap between germline ends came to 4 bases.

V usage is TRBV6-5 and J usage is TRBJ2-1, with no clear D. The V gene's germline CDR1 is MNHEY and CDR2 SVGAGI. The CDR3 loop spans 11 amino acids. The V end was cut by 4 bases, the J end by 10 bases, with 8 bases between. The CDR3 DNA is TGTGCCAGCAGTTTAGCTTGGGAGCAGTTCTTC. It yields the protein CASSLAWEQFF.

The rearrangement links TRBV29-1 to TRBJ2-4; 14 nucleotides match TRBD2. The CDR3 is made up of 15 amino acids. V lost 2 bases, J lost 9 bases, and 6 bases stayed unmatched. CDR1 is SQVTM and CDR2 is ANQGSEA in the germline V gene. This chain's CDR3 is CSVELGLAGEFIQYF. Here the CDR3 DNA reads TGCAGCGTTGAATTGGGACTAGCGGGAGAGTTCATTCAGTACTTC.

This chain's CDR3 is CASSYSPGRGGISGANVLTF. DNA for the CDR3: TGTGCCAGCAGTTACTCCCCCGGCAGGGGAGGGATCTCTGGGGCCAACGTCCTGACTTTC. This chain joins TRBV6-2 or TRBV6-3 and TRBJ2-6, with TRBD2 as a possible D gene (7 bases). The CDR3 totals 20 residues. CDR1 and CDR2 (germline): MNHEY, SVGEGT. V lost 0 bases and J 0 bases, leaving 18 bases between the germline ends.

The chain carries TRBV24-1 and TRBJ1-1; 7 positions match TRBD1. The CDR3 is 15 amino acids. V dropped 3 bases and J dropped 4; count of bases not matched to a gene: 7. Germline lookup yields CDR1 KGHDR and CDR2 SFDVKD. In DNA form, the CDR3 reads TGTGCCACCAGTGATCCTAGACAGGGCGGCACTGAAGCTTTCTTT. It specifies CATSDPRQGGTEAFF.

The V call is TRBV12-5, the J call TRBJ2-7; possibly TRBD2 for D (6 bases). CDR1 is LGHNT, CDR2 FRNRAP, per germline. This CDR3 is 13 amino acids long. Trimming shortened V by 9 bases and J by 2 bases, and 14 bases separated the two germline ends. CDR3 residues: CASRDWRTYEQYF. CDR3 nucleotides: TGTGCTAGCCGGGACTGGAGGACCTACGAGCAGTACTTC.

This chain uses TRBV27 with TRBJ2-3; TRBD2 agrees at 8 bases. V shed 5 bases, J shed 4 bases, and the junction held 2 bases outside the gene matches. The CDR3 consists of 13 residues. Looked up from germline, CDR1 is MNHEY and CDR2 is SMNVEV (reference sequence). In DNA, the CDR3 is TGTGCCAGCAGTCTAGCGGGCGCAGATACGCAGTATTTT. Translated: CASSLAGADTQYF.

The V call is TRBV29-1, the J call TRBJ2-3, with D uncertain. This CDR3 is 11 amino acids long. The V and J ends lost 4 bases and 6 bases respectively, with 8 bases between them. The germline CDR1 and CDR2 sequences are SQVTM and ANQGSEA. The CDR3 here is CSVGARDTQYF. In DNA form, the CDR3 reads TGCAGCGTTGGTGCCAGGGATACGCAGTATTTT.